This T cell receptor beta chain was documented in a study of blood T cell repertoires in COVID-19. Across the study: The analysed material was cDNA or gDNA that came from T cells, B-cell-depleted T cells, or PBMCs.

Generated by immunoSEQ multiplex PCR, the TCRdb table keeps only in-frame clones and is missing some. The table shows roughly 520,000 clones, with approximately 90% occurring only once. Recruits, aged about 18 to 89 years, lived in about two dozen US areas. This CDR3 has 15 residues. CDR1 and CDR2 (germline): MNHEY, SVGAGI. V shed 5 bases and J 5 bases; nucleotides not matched to a gene: 11. V and J are TRBV6-5 and TRBJ2-5; 7 bases align to TRBD1. The sequence was collected from a woman aged 40 to 49 who had recovered from COVID-19. Sequences were obtained from PBMCs or T cells enriched from blood (not recorded which). CDR3 in DNA: TGTGCCAGCAGTACCATCGACAGGGTTGGGGAGACCCAGTACTTC. Translation gives CASSTIDRVGETQYF.